This T cell receptor beta chain emerged from a study of T cell responses to AZD1222 COVID-19 vaccine. About the study: The analysis combined second doses at about 4 or about 12 weeks.

Study results and caveats: Spike-specific TCR repertoires showed rising breadth and depth after two AZD1222 doses. Spike-wide vaccine-associated CD4 TCRs dominated at 160-218 and 743-854. Reportedly, close to half of spike-specific TCRs are directed against unmutated variant regions.

This table comes from immunoSEQ multiplex PCR, and its TCRdb copy is limited to in-frame clones, with some not included. Seen here are approximately 100,000 clones, 87% observed once, and the top ten hold roughly 5.2%. Details on this clone: Its antigen is unidentified.

The specimen comprised peripheral blood, sampled on day 0 of AZD1222 vaccination. This clonotype was sampled from an adult in good health.

For the CDR3, the DNA is TGCGCCAGCAGCCTTAGCGGGACTAGCACAGATACGCAGTATTTT. It translates to CASSLSGTSTDTQYF. The rearrangement uses TRBV4-1 and TRBJ2-3, with 8 bases lining up with TRBD2. The CDR3 is 15 amino acids. After removal of 4 bases from V and 0 bases from J, the junction contained 3 bases not matched to a gene. Germline V gives CDR1 MGHRA, CDR2 YSYEKL.